This T cell receptor (beta chain) was recovered during a study of OX40 agonist ivuxolimab in advanced cancers. This clone was seen only once. Its antigen is as yet unknown. The CDR3 contains 12 residues. Trimming took off 5 bases at V and 8 bases at J, with 10 bases between the two ends. Germline V gene lookup returns CDR1 SEHNR and CDR2 FQNEAQ (reference sequence). Collection of blood occurred at baseline, at cycle 4 day 1, and at cycle 7 day 1. Study findings and constraints: There were also nonresponders showing low normalized T-cell clonal expansion.

Libraries were prepared by immunoSEQ multiplex PCR; TCRdb keeps only in-frame clonotypes and omits some of them. The sample carries more than 55,000 clones, just over 85% recorded once. The J gene is TRBJ2-1, the V gene TRBV7-9, with no clear D. This sequence originates from an adult with an advanced solid tumor such as melanoma, head and neck, liver or kidney cancer. The sample in question was CD4+ or CD8+ T cells sorted from blood, obtained in a trial of the OX40 agonist ivuxolimab. The CDR3 DNA sequence: TGTGCCAGCAGCCAAACTACTTATGAGCAGTTCTTC. Encoded protein: CASSQTTYEQFF.